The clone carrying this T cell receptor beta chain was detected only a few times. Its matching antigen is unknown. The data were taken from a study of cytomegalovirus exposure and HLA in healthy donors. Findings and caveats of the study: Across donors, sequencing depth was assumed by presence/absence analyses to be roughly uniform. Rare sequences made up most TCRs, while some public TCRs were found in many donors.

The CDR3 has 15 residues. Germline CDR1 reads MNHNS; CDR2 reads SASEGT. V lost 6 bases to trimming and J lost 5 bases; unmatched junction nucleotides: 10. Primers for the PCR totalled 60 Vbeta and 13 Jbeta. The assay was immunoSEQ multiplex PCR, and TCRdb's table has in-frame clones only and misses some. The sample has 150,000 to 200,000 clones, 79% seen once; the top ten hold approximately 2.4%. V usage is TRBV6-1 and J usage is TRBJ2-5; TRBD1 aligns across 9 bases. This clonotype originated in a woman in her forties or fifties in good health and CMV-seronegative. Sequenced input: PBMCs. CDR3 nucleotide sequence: TGTGCCAGCAGGCTTCCGGGACAGGGTACGGAGACCCAGTACTTC. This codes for CASRLPGQGTETQYF.